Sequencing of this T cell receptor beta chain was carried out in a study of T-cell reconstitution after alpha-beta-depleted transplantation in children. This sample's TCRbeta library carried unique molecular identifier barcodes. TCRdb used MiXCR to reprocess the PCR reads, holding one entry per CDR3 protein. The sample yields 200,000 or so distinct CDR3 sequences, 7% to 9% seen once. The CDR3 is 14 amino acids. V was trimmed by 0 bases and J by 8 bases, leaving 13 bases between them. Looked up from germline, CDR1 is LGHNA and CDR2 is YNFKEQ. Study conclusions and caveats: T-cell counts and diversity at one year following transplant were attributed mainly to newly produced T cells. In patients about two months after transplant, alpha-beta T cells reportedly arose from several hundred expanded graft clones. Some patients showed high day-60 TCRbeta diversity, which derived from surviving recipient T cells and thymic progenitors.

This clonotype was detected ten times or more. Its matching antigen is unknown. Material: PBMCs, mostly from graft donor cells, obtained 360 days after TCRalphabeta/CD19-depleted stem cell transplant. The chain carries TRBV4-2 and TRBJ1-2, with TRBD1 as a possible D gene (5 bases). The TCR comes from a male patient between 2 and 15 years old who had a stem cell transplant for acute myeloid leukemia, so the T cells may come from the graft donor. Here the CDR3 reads CASSQELQGGGYTF. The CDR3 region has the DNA TGTGCCAGCAGCCAAGAATTGCAGGGAGGAGGCTACACCTTC.